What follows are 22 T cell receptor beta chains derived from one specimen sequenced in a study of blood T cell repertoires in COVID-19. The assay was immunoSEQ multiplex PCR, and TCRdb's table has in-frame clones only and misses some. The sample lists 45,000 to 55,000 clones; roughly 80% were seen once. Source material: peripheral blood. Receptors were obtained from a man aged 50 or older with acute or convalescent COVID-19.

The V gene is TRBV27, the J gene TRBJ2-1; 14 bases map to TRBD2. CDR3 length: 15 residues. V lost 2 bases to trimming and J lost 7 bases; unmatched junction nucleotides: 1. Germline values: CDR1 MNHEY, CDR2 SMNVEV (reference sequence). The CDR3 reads CASSLGTSGRNEQFF. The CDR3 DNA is TGTGCCAGCAGTTTAGGGACTAGCGGGAGAAATGAGCAGTTCTTC.

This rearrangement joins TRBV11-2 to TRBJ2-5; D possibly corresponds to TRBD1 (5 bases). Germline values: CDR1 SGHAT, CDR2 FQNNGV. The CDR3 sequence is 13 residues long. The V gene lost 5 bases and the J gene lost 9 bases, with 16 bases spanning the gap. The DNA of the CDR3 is TGTGCCAGCAGCCGTGAGTACCTCAGGGCCCAGTACTTC. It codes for CASSREYLRAQYF. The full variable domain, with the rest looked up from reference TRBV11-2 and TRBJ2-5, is EAGVAQSPRYKIIEKRQSVAFWCNPISGHATLYWYQQILGQGPKLLIQFQNNGVVDDSQLPKDRFSAERLKGVDSTLKIQPAKLEDSAVYLCASSREYLRAQYFGPGTRLLVL.

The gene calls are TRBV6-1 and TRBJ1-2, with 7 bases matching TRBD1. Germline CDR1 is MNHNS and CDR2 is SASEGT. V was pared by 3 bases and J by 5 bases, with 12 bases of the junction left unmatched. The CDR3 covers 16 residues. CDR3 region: CASSDGMGTELYGYTF. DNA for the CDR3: TGTGCCAGCAGTGATGGGATGGGGACAGAACTTTATGGCTACACCTTC.

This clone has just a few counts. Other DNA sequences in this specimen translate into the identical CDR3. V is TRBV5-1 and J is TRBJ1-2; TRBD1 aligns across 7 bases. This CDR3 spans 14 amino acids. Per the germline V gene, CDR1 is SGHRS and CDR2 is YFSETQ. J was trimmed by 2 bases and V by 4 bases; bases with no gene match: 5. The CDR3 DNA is TGCGCCAGCAGCGCCGGACAGGCAAACTATGGCTACACCTTC. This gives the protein CASSAGQANYGYTF. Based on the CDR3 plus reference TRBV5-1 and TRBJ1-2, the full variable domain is KAGVTQTPRYLIKTRGQQVTLSCSPISGHRSVSWYQQTPGQGLQFLFEYFSETQRNKGNFPGRFSGRQFSNSRSEMNVSTLELGDSALYLCASSAGQANYGYTFGSGTRLTVV.

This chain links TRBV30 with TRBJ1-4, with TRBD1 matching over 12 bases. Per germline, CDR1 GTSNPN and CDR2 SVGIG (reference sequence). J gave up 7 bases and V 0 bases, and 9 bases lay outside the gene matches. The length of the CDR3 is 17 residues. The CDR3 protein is CAWSVSGQGARSEKLFF. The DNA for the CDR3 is TGTGCCTGGAGTGTTTCGGGACAGGGGGCGCGTAGTGAAAAACTGTTTTTT. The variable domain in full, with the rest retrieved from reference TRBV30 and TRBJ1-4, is SQTIHQWPATLVQPVGSPLSLECTVEGTSNPNLYWYRQAAGRGLQLLFYSVGIGQISSEVPQNLSASRPQDRQFILSSKKLLLSDSGFYLCAWSVSGQGARSEKLFFGSGTQLSVL.

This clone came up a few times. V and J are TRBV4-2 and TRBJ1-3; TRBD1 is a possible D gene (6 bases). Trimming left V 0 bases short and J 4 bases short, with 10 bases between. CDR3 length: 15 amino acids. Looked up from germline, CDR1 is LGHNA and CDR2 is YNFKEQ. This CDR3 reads CASSQDRGSGNTIYF. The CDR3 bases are TGTGCCAGCAGCCAAGATAGGGGGAGCGGAAACACCATATATTTT.

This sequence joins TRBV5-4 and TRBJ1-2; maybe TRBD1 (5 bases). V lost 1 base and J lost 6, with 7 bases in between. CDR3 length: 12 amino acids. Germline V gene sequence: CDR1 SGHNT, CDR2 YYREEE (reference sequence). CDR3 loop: CASSLNRHGYTF. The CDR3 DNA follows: TGTGCCAGCAGCTTGAACAGGCATGGCTACACCTTC.

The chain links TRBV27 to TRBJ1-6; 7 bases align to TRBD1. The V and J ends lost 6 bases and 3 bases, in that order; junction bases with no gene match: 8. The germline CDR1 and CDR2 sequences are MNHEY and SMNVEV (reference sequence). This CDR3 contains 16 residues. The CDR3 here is CASSDWAGGYNSPLHF. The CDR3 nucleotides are TGTGCCAGCAGCGACTGGGCAGGGGGCTATAATTCACCCCTCCACTTT.

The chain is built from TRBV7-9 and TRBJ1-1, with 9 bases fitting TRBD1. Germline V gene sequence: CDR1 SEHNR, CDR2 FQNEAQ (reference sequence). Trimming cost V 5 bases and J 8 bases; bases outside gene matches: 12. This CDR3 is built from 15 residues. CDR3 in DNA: TGTGCCAGCAGCAAGCGGGACAGGGTCTTGCTAGAAGCTTTCTTT. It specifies CASSKRDRVLLEAFF.

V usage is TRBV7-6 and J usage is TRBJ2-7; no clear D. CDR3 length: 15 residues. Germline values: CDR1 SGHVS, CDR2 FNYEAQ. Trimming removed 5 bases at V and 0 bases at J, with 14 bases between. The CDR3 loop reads CASSKRGGSSYEQYF. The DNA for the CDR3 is TGTGCCAGCAGCAAACGTGGCGGAAGCTCCTACGAGCAGTACTTC.

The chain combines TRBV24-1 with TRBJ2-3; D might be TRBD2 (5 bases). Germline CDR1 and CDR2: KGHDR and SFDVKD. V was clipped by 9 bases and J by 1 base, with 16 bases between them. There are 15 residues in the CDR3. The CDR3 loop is CATDKGGEGTDTQYF. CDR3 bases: TGTGCCACCGATAAAGGAGGAGAGGGCACAGATACGCAGTATTTT.

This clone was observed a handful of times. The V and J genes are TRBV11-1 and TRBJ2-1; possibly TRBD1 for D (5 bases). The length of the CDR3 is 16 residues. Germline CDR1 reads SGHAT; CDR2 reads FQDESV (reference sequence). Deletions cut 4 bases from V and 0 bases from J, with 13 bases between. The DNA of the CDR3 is TGTGCCAGCAGCTCATGGGGCGGTAGCTCCTACAATGAGCAGTTCTTC. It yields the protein CASSSWGGSSYNEQFF.

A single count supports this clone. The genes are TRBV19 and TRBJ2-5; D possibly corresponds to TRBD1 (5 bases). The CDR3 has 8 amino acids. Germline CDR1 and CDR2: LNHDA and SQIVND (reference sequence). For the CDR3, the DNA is TGTGAGATAGGGGATCGGTACTTC. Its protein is CEIGDRYF.

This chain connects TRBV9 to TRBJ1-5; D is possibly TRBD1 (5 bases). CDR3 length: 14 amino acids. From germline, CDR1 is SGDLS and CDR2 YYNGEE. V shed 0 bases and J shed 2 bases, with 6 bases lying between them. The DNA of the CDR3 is TGTGCCAGCAGCGTAGGGGGCCGCAATCAGCCCCAGCATTTT. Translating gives CASSVGGRNQPQHF.

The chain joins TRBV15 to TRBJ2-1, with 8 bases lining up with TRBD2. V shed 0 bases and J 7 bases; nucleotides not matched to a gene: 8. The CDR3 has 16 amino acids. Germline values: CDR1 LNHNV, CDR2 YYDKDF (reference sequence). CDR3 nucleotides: TGTGCCACCAGCAGAGAAACCGGGAGGGCCTGGAATGAGCAGTTCTTC. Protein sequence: CATSRETGRAWNEQFF.

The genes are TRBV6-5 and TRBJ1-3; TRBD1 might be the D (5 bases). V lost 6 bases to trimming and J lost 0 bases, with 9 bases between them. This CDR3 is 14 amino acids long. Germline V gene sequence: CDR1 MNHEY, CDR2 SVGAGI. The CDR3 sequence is CASSLDSSGNTIYF. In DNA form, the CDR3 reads TGTGCCAGCAGCCTAGACAGCTCTGGAAACACCATATATTTT.

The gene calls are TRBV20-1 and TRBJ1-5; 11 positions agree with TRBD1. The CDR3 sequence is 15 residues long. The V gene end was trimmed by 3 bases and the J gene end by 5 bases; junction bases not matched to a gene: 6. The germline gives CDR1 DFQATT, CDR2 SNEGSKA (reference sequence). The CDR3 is CSASPPGQGDQPQHF. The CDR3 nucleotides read TGCAGTGCTAGTCCGCCGGGACAGGGGGATCAGCCCCAGCATTTT.

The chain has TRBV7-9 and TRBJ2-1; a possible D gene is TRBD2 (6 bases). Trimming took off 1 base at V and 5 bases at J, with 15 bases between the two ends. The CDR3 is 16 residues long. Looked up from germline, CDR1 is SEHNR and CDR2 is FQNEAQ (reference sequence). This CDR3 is CASSLGVWGGNNEQFF. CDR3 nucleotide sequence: TGTGCCAGCAGCTTAGGGGTGTGGGGCGGGAACAATGAGCAGTTCTTC.

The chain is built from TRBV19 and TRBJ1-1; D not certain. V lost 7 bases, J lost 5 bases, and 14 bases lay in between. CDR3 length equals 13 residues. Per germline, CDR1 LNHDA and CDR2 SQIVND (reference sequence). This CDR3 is CASIGGEWTEAFF. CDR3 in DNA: TGTGCCAGTATTGGAGGTGAATGGACTGAAGCTTTCTTT.

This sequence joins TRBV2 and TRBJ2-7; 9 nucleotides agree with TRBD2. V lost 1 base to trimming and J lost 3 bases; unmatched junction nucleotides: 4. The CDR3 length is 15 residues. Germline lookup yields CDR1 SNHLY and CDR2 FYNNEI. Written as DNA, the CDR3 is TGTGCCAGCAGTGAAGATCCTAGCGGGAACTACGAGCAGTACTTC. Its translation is CASSEDPSGNYEQYF.

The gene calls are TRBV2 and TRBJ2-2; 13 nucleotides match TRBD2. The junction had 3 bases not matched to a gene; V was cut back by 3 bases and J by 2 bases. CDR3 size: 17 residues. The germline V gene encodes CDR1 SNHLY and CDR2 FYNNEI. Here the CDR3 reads CASSDTSGGANTGELFF. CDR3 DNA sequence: TGTGCCAGCAGTGACACTAGCGGGGGGGCCAACACCGGGGAGCTGTTTTTT.

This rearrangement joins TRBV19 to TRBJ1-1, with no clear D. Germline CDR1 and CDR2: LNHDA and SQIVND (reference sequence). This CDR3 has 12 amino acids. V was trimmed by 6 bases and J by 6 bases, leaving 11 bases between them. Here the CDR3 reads CASSLGRAEAFF. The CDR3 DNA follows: TGTGCCAGTAGCCTTGGGAGGGCTGAAGCTTTCTTT. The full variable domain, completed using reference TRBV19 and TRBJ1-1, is DGGITQSPKYLFRKEGQNVTLSCEQNLNHDAMYWYRQDPGQGLRLIYYSQIVNDFQKGDIAEGYSVSREKKESFPLTVTSAQKNPTAFYLCASSLGRAEAFFGQGTRLTVV.